This is a list of T cell receptor beta chains from one sample in a study of T cell changes during pregnancy in multiple sclerosis. Produced via immunoSEQ multiplex PCR; TCRdb's table is partial and in-frame only. The repertoire holds roughly 89,000 clones, 90% to 95% seen once, with 2% to 2.5% in the top ten. Sequenced material: peripheral blood, taken in the third trimester of pregnancy. The receptors were sampled from a female donor with multiple sclerosis, enrolled in a pregnancy study. Each CDR3 is given with its conserved first and last residue. The D gene is left open where the match is weak. Rows may omit the clone size; those that give it use once, few, many or a size class.

TRBD1	-	TRBV5-8	TRBJ1-2	TGTGCCAGCAGCTCTACAGGGGGGAGGAACTATGGCTACACCTTC	CASSSTGGRNYGYTF
TRBD1	-	TRBV5-1	TRBJ2-6	TGCGCCAGCAGCTTGTGGGCAGGGGGCTCCCAAGGGCCTGGGGCCAACGTCCTGACTTTC	CASSLWAGGSQGPGANVLTF
TRBD2	once	TRBV28	TRBJ2-7	TGTGCCAGCAGGGGCGGGAGCGTCCTCTACGAGCAGTACTTC	CASRGGSVLYEQYF
-	-	TRBV28	TRBJ1-1	TGTGCCAGCATTGTTCAGGGGATGAACACTGAAGCTTTCTTT	CASIVQGMNTEAFF
-	-	TRBV2	TRBJ1-5	TGTGCCAGCAGCCTCGCACTCCCAGGGGCCAATCAGCCCCAGCATTTT	CASSLALPGANQPQHF
-	-	TRBV4-2	TRBJ1-5	TGTGCCAGCAGCCAAGGATCGGGAGAAGATCAGCCCCAGCATTTT	CASSQGSGEDQPQHF
-	-	TRBV30	TRBJ2-2	TGTGCCTGGAGAGGCATTGGACAGCTATCCGGGGAGCTGTTTTTT	CAWRGIGQLSGELFF
-	-	TRBV10-3	TRBJ2-1	TGTGCCATCAGTGTCAAGGGGGTTGAGCAGTTCTTC	CAISVKGVEQFF
-	-	TRBV7-7	TRBJ2-5	TGTGCTAGCAGCTTGAACGGGGAGAACCAAGAGACCCAGTACTTC	CASSLNGENQETQYF
TRBD1	-	TRBV27	TRBJ1-4	TGTGCCAGCAGCGGACAGGGCCTGGGAAAACTGTTTTTT	CASSGQGLGKLFF
-	-	TRBV7-8	TRBJ2-5	TGTGCCAGCAGCTCCGTCACTATCCCCTACTTGTACTTC	CASSSVTIPYLYF
TRBD1	-	TRBV7-9	TRBJ2-7	TGTGCCAGCAGCTTAGCAGGGACAGGCTACGAGCAGTACTTC	CASSLAGTGYEQYF
-	-	TRBV5-1	TRBJ2-2	TGCGCCAGCAGCTTTAAGCGAAACACCGGGGAGCTGTTTTTT	CASSFKRNTGELFF
-	-	TRBV4-3	TRBJ1-5	TGCGCCAGCAGCCAAGACAGGGGCAGCAATCAGCCCCAGCATTTT	CASSQDRGSNQPQHF
-	once	TRBV5-1	TRBJ2-5	TGCGCCAGCAATCGGCGGGTGGACGAGACCCAGTACTTC	CASNRRVDETQYF
-	many	TRBV7-8	TRBJ1-1	TGTGCCAGCAGCTTAACAGGTTTCGAAGCTTTCTTT	CASSLTGFEAFF
TRBD2	-	TRBV27	TRBJ2-7	TGTGCCAGCAGACCAAGGGGAGGGTTCTCCTACGAGCAGTACTTC	CASRPRGGFSYEQYF
-	-	TRBV6-4	TRBJ2-3	TGTGCCAGCAGTGCAGGAGTTCAGGGTACGCAGTATTTT	CASSAGVQGTQYF
-	-	TRBV5-1	TRBJ1-3	TGCGCCAGCAGCTTAGACTCGCGGGCTTTTTTCTCTGGAAACACCATATATTTT	CASSLDSRAFFSGNTIYF
-	-	TRBV19	TRBJ1-3	TGTGCCAGTAGTGGGGGGACCGCCAGCTCTGGAAACACCATATATTTT	CASSGGTASSGNTIYF
TRBD2	-	TRBV10-3	TRBJ2-5	TGTGCCGGGGGGGGAGACGCAGAGACCCAGTACTTC	CAGGGDAETQYF
-	-	TRBV28	TRBJ1-1	TGTGCCAGCAATCCACCGGGATTCTTCACTGAAGCTTTCTTT	CASNPPGFFTEAFF
TRBD1	few	TRBV27	TRBJ2-7	TGTGCCAGCAGTCCCATTGACAGGGCCCACGAGCAGTACTTC	CASSPIDRAHEQYF
-	-	TRBV9	TRBJ1-1	TGTGCCAGCAGCGTAGGCAGTAACACTGAAGCTTTCTTT	CASSVGSNTEAFF